The 32 T cell receptor beta chains listed next were all sequenced from one sample in a study of cytomegalovirus exposure and HLA in healthy donors. Primers included in the PCR were 60 Vbeta and 13 Jbeta primers. Generated by immunoSEQ multiplex PCR, the TCRdb table keeps only in-frame clones and is missing some. The sample has about 160,000 clones, under 80% seen once. Source material: PBMCs. These receptors were obtained from a female donor in good health and CMV-seronegative.

This chain joins TRBV19 and TRBJ2-1; 8 bases match TRBD1. The CDR3 contains 14 residues. Germline V CDR1 and CDR2: LNHDA, SQIVND (reference sequence). J gave up 7 bases and V 5 bases, and 7 bases lay outside the gene matches. CDR3 coding DNA: TGTGCCAGTAGTCCCGACAGGGGCGTGAATGAGCAGTTCTTC. Translation: CASSPDRGVNEQFF.

Only a few counts were recorded for this clone. The rearrangement links TRBV5-6 to TRBJ1-5; 7 positions agree with TRBD1. The ends lost 4 bases at V and 2 bases at J; junction bases unmatched: 3. The germline gives CDR1 SGHDT, CDR2 YYEEEE. The CDR3 is 14 amino acids. The CDR3 region is CASSGQAGNQPQHF. The CDR3 DNA reads as TGTGCCAGCAGCGGACAGGCGGGCAATCAGCCCCAGCATTTT.

The chain carries TRBV29-1 and TRBJ1-2, with D perhaps matching TRBD1 (6 bases). The CDR3 consists of 13 residues. Germline V lookup: CDR1 SQVTM, CDR2 ANQGSEA. The V and J ends lost 6 bases and 4 bases respectively, with 15 bases between them. The CDR3 is CSVSGDILYGYTF. The CDR3 bases are TGCAGCGTCTCCGGGGACATACTCTATGGCTACACCTTC.

The J gene is TRBJ1-6, the V gene TRBV6-5; D call uncertain. This CDR3 is built from 15 residues. The V gene's germline CDR1 is MNHEY and CDR2 SVGAGI. V lost 0 bases, J lost 7 bases, and 10 bases lay in between. CDR3 DNA sequence: TGTGCCAGCAGTTACTCGAGAGTTTTAAATTCACCCCTCCACTTT. Its protein is CASSYSRVLNSPLHF.

CDR3 in DNA: TGTGCCAGCAGCTCCCCGGGACAGAAAAACAATGAGCAGTTCTTC. Its protein is CASSSPGQKNNEQFF. V usage is TRBV7-2 and J usage is TRBJ2-1; 7 bases fit TRBD1. Unmatched junction bases numbered 8, after V lost 4 bases and J lost 5 bases. Germline CDR1 and CDR2: SGHTA and FQGNSA. The CDR3 is 15 residues long.

The rearrangement uses TRBV25-1 and TRBJ2-3, with 7 bases lining up with TRBD1. V shed 6 bases and J 9 bases; nucleotides not matched to a gene: 0. Germline lookup yields CDR1 MGHDK and CDR2 SYGVNS. The CDR3 runs 10 residues. This CDR3 reads CASRGGTQYF. CDR3 bases: TGTGCCAGCAGAGGGGGCACGCAGTATTTT.

This rearrangement joins TRBV10-3 to TRBJ1-2, with TRBD1 matching 7 bases. The CDR3 totals 13 residues. J lost 2 bases, V lost 10 bases, and 7 bases had no gene match. The germline V gene has CDR1 ENHRY and CDR2 SYGVKD. The CDR3: CANNRGPNYGYTF. The CDR3 region has the DNA TGTGCCAACAACAGGGGACCCAACTATGGCTACACCTTC.

The table lists this clone with a few counts. The V call is TRBV5-6, the J call TRBJ1-1; the match to TRBD1 covers 7 bases. This CDR3 region has 13 residues. The V gene end was trimmed by 1 base and the J gene end by 11 bases; junction bases not matched to a gene: 8. CDR1 is SGHDT and CDR2 is YYEEEE in the germline V gene. DNA of the CDR3: TGTGCCAGCAGCTTGCTGGCAGGGGGAGAGGCTTTCTTT. Its protein product is CASSLLAGGEAFF.

V gene TRBV11-2 combines with J gene TRBJ2-2, with 10 bases that match TRBD1. The length of the CDR3 is 16 residues. Per the germline V gene, CDR1 is SGHAT and CDR2 is FQNNGV. V trimming: 6 bases; J trimming: 4 bases; junction bases outside the gene matches: 8. CDR3 nucleotide sequence: TGTGCCAGCAGGGGACAGGGGAGAGTGGGCACCGGGGAGCTGTTTTTT. This encodes CASRGQGRVGTGELFF.

This sequence joins TRBV9 and TRBJ2-1, with D perhaps TRBD2 (7 bases). V lost 0 bases to trimming and J lost 5 bases, with 12 bases between them. The length of the CDR3 is 15 residues. The germline CDR1 and CDR2 sequences are SGDLS and YYNGEE. The CDR3 nucleotides are TGTGCCAGCAGCGTAGGGGGGGGGCCTAACAATGAGCAGTTCTTC. It is translated as CASSVGGGPNNEQFF.

The chain uses TRBV2 and TRBJ1-5; perhaps TRBD1 as D (5 bases). V was trimmed by 7 bases and J by 3 bases, leaving 13 bases between them. The CDR3 extends over 14 amino acids. Per the germline V gene, CDR1 is SNHLY and CDR2 is FYNNEI. CDR3 protein: CASTQGWDNQPQHF. In DNA form, the CDR3 reads TGTGCCAGCACTCAGGGATGGGACAATCAGCCCCAGCATTTT.

The V gene is TRBV7-8, the J gene TRBJ2-7, with TRBD1 identical over 9 bases. The V gene end was trimmed by 2 bases and the J gene end by 0 bases; junction bases not matched to a gene: 5. Germline-derived CDR1 and CDR2 are SGHVS and FQNEAQ. This CDR3 contains 16 residues. Here the CDR3 reads CASSLTGTGSSYEQYF. The CDR3 coding sequence is TGTGCCAGCAGCTTAACCGGGACAGGGAGCTCCTACGAGCAGTACTTC.

V and J are TRBV11-2 and TRBJ2-7; a possible D gene is TRBD1 (6 bases). The V end was cut by 2 bases, the J end by 3 bases, with 8 bases between. Germline CDR1 is SGHAT and CDR2 is FQNNGV. The CDR3 contains 13 residues. The CDR3 nucleotides are TGTGCCAGCAGCTTATCCAGGGGCTACGAGCAGTACTTC. It is translated as CASSLSRGYEQYF.

This clone turned up a few times. The gene calls are TRBV2 and TRBJ1-4; D not resolved. Trimming pared 3 bases from V and 0 bases from J, leaving 5 bases between. CDR1 is SNHLY, CDR2 FYNNEI, per germline. The CDR3 length is 14 residues. CDR3 in amino acids: CASSDRTTNEKLFF. Here the CDR3 DNA reads TGTGCCAGCAGTGACAGGACAACTAATGAAAAACTGTTTTTT.

The rearrangement links TRBV5-4 to TRBJ1-2, with D possibly being TRBD1 (6 bases). The germline gives CDR1 SGHNT, CDR2 YYREEE (reference sequence). The germline V and J ends were trimmed by 2 bases and 7 bases, with 15 bases remaining between them. The CDR3 is 14 residues long. CDR3 nucleotides: TGTGCCAGCAGCTTAAAGGGGGGGTTTGGTGGCTACACCTTC. Translating it yields CASSLKGGFGGYTF. Full variable domain (rest looked up from reference TRBV5-4 and TRBJ1-2): ETGVTQSPTHLIKTRGQQVTLRCSSQSGHNTVSWYQQALGQGPQFIFQYYREEENGRGNFPPRFSGLQFPNYSSELNVNALELDDSALYLCASSLKGGFGGYTFGSGTRLTVV.

V usage is TRBV19 and J usage is TRBJ1-1; 7 nucleotides line up with TRBD1. Germline trimming cut 3 bases from V and 9 bases from J; bases unmatched to any gene: 13. Per germline, CDR1 LNHDA and CDR2 SQIVND (reference sequence). The CDR3 is 15 residues long. The CDR3 DNA reads as TGTGCCAGTAGTATTACTTCGGTTAGACAGGGAAAAGCTTTCTTT. It yields the protein CASSITSVRQGKAFF.

V is TRBV7-2 and J is TRBJ2-5; D possibly corresponds to TRBD2 (6 bases). From germline, CDR1 is SGHTA and CDR2 FQGNSA. V was pared by 3 bases and J by 5 bases, with 13 bases between. This CDR3 spans 14 amino acids. CDR3 region: CASSFQGGGETQYF. The CDR3, as DNA: TGTGCCAGCAGCTTTCAGGGAGGCGGTGAGACCCAGTACTTC.

This chain's CDR3 is CASSLVPAGTQYF. The CDR3, as DNA: TGTGCCAGCAGCTTGGTTCCAGCAGGGACCCAGTACTTC. V usage is TRBV5-8 and J usage is TRBJ2-5, with D unclear. The CDR3 is made up of 13 amino acids. Trimming stripped 0 bases from V and 7 bases from J, with 10 bases between. The germline CDR1 and CDR2 sequences are SGHTS and YDEGEE.

V is TRBV5-6 and J is TRBJ1-1; D remains unclear. The CDR3 totals 12 residues. Trimming removed 5 bases at V and 0 bases at J, with 5 bases between. Per germline, CDR1 SGHDT and CDR2 YYEEEE. The CDR3 loop is CASRLLNTEAFF. CDR3 nucleotide sequence: TGTGCCAGCAGACTGCTGAACACTGAAGCTTTCTTT.

J is TRBJ1-1 and V is TRBV2; possibly TRBD1 for D (6 bases). The CDR3 consists of 13 residues. V lost 4 bases to trimming and J lost 4 bases, with 10 bases between them. Per the germline V gene, CDR1 is SNHLY and CDR2 is FYNNEI. The CDR3 bases are TGTGCCAGCAGTGCAGGGGCGTCCACTGAAGCTTTCTTT. Translating it yields CASSAGASTEAFF.

The V call is TRBV29-1, the J call TRBJ2-2, with 7 bases fitting TRBD1. The CDR3 runs 13 residues. The junction had 8 bases not matched to a gene; V was cut back by 6 bases and J by 7 bases. Germline lookup yields CDR1 SQVTM and CDR2 ANQGSEA. CDR3 coding DNA: TGCAGCGTGATACAGGGGCCGAACGGGGAGCTGTTTTTT. It specifies CSVIQGPNGELFF.

The chain carries TRBV5-4 and TRBJ1-2, with D possibly matching TRBD1 (6 bases). The CDR3 loop spans 14 amino acids. V lost 4 bases and J 3 bases, leaving 13 bases between the germline ends. Germline V gene sequence: CDR1 SGHNT, CDR2 YYREEE (reference sequence). DNA for the CDR3: TGTGCCAGCAGCCCACCGACAGGTCACTATGGCTACACCTTC. Amino acid sequence: CASSPPTGHYGYTF.

This clone was picked up a small number of times. The chain couples TRBV11-2 to TRBJ2-4; D might be TRBD1 (6 bases). Germline CDR1 SGHAT, CDR2 FQNNGV. CDR3 length: 13 amino acids. Between the trimmed V and J ends, which lost 7 bases and 4 bases, there was a span of 11 bases. As DNA, the CDR3 is TGTGCCAGCACTTTGGACAGAAAAAACATTCAGTACTTC. It encodes CASTLDRKNIQYF. Full variable domain (missing parts from reference TRBV11-2 and TRBJ2-4): EAGVAQSPRYKIIEKRQSVAFWCNPISGHATLYWYQQILGQGPKLLIQFQNNGVVDDSQLPKDRFSAERLKGVDSTLKIQPAKLEDSAVYLCASTLDRKNIQYFGAGTRLSVL.

The chain recombines TRBV5-1 with TRBJ2-7; possibly TRBD1 for D (6 bases). Trimming took off 4 bases at V and 7 bases at J, with 15 bases between the two ends. Germline V gene lookup returns CDR1 SGHRS and CDR2 YFSETQ. The CDR3 spans 13 residues. The CDR3 nucleotides are TGCGCCAGCAGCCGAGGACAGCTCGCGGAGCAGTACTTC. Its translation is CASSRGQLAEQYF.

This clone was seen a few times. The V and J genes are TRBV2 and TRBJ1-1; D is perhaps TRBD1 (5 bases). The CDR3 runs 13 residues. CDR1 is SNHLY and CDR2 is FYNNEI in the germline V gene. V lost 5 bases and J 13 bases, leaving 20 bases between the germline ends. The CDR3 DNA sequence: TGTGCCAGCAGTTCCCCGGGGGTTAGGGACCATTTCTTT. It yields the protein CASSSPGVRDHFF.

This clone was counted a single time. The chain couples TRBV5-6 to TRBJ1-1; TRBD1 is a possible D gene (6 bases). This CDR3 comprises 14 residues. V was pared by 5 bases and J by 2 bases, with 13 bases between. Germline CDR1 SGHDT, CDR2 YYEEEE. CDR3 DNA: TGTGCCAGCAGGGACACAGGGCGCAACACTGAAGCTTTCTTT. Its protein product is CASRDTGRNTEAFF. The variable domain in full, with the rest retrieved from reference TRBV5-6 and TRBJ1-1, is DAGVTQSPTHLIKTRGQQVTLRCSPKSGHDTVSWYQQALGQGPQFIFQYYEEEERQRGNFPDRFSGHQFPNYSSELNVNALLLGDSALYLCASRDTGRNTEAFFGQGTRLTVV.

Turning to this clone: Within the sample, other DNA sequences also encode this same CDR3. The genes are TRBV9 and TRBJ1-1, with D possibly matching TRBD1 (5 bases). Germline CDR1 SGDLS, CDR2 YYNGEE. The CDR3 is made up of 14 amino acids. Trimming took 2 bases from V and 3 from J, leaving 11 bases between them. CDR3 sequence reads: CASSVTGGDTEAFF. DNA for the CDR3: TGTGCCAGCAGCGTTACCGGGGGTGACACTGAAGCTTTCTTT.

This rearrangement joins TRBV7-2 to TRBJ2-7, with 12 bases fitting TRBD2. The CDR3 runs to 15 residues. J was trimmed by 3 bases and V by 5 bases; bases with no gene match: 5. Germline V gene data show CDR1 as SGHTA and CDR2 as FQGNSA. Here the CDR3 reads CASSTRLAGDYEQYF. Here the CDR3 DNA reads TGTGCCAGCAGCACACGACTAGCGGGAGACTACGAGCAGTACTTC.

This clone was counted a single time. The chain recombines TRBV7-2 with TRBJ1-5; 10 bases align to TRBD1. CDR1 SGHTA and CDR2 FQGNSA come from the germline V gene. This CDR3 contains 16 residues. The junction had 6 bases not matched to a gene; V was cut back by 2 bases and J by 5 bases. CDR3 amino acids: CASSLRGTGDYQPQHF. CDR3 DNA sequence: TGTGCCAGCAGCTTAAGGGGGACAGGGGACTATCAGCCCCAGCATTTT.

The J gene is TRBJ2-2, the V gene TRBV6-5; perhaps TRBD2 as D (6 bases). The ends were cut back, 6 bases at V and 1 base at J, with 12 bases in the middle. The length of the CDR3 is 15 residues. Germline V lookup: CDR1 MNHEY, CDR2 SVGAGI. The CDR3 DNA follows: TGTGCCAGCAGCCTGGACTACCTGAACACCGGGGAGCTGTTTTTT. Residues: CASSLDYLNTGELFF.

CDR3 sequence reads: CASSVEPRLVSTDTQYF. For the CDR3, the DNA is TGTGCCAGCAGCGTTGAACCCAGACTAGTCTCCACAGATACGCAGTATTTT. V gene TRBV9 combines with J gene TRBJ2-3; the D gene is possibly TRBD2 (6 bases). This CDR3 comprises 17 residues. The germline V and J ends were trimmed by 2 bases and 2 bases, with 18 bases remaining between them. Per germline, CDR1 SGDLS and CDR2 YYNGEE.

The chain recombines TRBV6-1 with TRBJ1-1; 7 nucleotides align to TRBD1. This CDR3 has 15 residues. The germline V gene encodes CDR1 MNHNS and CDR2 SASEGT. V was pared by 4 bases and J by 0 bases, with 5 bases of the junction left unmatched. The CDR3 loop reads CASSVNRGMNTEAFF. CDR3 DNA: TGTGCCAGCAGTGTTAACAGGGGTATGAACACTGAAGCTTTCTTT.